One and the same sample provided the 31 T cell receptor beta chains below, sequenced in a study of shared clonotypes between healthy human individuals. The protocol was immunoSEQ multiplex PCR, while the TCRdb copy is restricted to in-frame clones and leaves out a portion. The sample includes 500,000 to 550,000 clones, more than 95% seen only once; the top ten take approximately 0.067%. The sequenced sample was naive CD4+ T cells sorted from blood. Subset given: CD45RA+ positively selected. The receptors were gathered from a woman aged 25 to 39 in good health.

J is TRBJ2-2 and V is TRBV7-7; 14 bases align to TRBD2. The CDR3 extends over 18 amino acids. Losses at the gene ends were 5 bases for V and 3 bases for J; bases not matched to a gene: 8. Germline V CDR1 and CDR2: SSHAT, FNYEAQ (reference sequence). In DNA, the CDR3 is TGTGCCAGCAGCAGACCCGGGACTAGCGGGAGTTACACCGGGGAGCTGTTTTTT. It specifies CASSRPGTSGSYTGELFF.

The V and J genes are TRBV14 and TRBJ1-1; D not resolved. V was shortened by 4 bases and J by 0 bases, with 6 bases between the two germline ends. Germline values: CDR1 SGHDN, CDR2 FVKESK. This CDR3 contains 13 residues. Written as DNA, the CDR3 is TGTGCCAGCAGCCTCCAGATGAACACTGAAGCTTTCTTT. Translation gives CASSLQMNTEAFF.

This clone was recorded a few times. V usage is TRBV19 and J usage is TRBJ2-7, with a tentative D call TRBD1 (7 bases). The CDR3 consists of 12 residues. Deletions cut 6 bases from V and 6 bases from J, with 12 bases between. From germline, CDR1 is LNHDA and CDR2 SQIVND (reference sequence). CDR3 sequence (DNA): TGTGCCAGTAGGGAGGGGGCGCGCGAGCAGTACTTC. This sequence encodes CASREGAREQYF. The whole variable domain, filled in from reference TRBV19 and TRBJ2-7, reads DGGITQSPKYLFRKEGQNVTLSCEQNLNHDAMYWYRQDPGQGLRLIYYSQIVNDFQKGDIAEGYSVSREKKESFPLTVTSAQKNPTAFYLCASREGAREQYFGPGTRLTVT.

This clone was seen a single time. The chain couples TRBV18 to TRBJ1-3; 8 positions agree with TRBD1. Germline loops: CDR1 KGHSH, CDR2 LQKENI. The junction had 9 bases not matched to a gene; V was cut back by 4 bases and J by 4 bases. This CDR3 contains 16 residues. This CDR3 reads CASSLTQGAGGNTIYF. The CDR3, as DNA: TGTGCCAGCTCACTAACTCAGGGGGCCGGAGGAAACACCATATATTTT. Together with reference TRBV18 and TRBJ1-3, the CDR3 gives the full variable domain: NAGVMQNPRHLVRRRGQEARLRCSPMKGHSHVYWYRQLPEEGLKFMVYLQKENIIDESGMPKERFSAEFPKEGPSILRIQQVVRGDSAAYFCASSLTQGAGGNTIYFGEGSWLTVV.

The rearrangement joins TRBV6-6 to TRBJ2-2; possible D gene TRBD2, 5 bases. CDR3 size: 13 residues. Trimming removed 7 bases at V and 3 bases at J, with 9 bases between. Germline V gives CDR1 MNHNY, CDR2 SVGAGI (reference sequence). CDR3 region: CASTSGYTGELFF. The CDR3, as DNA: TGTGCCAGCACCTCGGGGTACACCGGGGAGCTGTTTTTT.

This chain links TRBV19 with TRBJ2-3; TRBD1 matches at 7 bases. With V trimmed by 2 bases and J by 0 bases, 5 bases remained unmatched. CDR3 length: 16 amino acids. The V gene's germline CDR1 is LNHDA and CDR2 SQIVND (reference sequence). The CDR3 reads CASSITGVSSTDTQYF. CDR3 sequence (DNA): TGTGCCAGTAGTATAACAGGGGTCTCTAGCACAGATACGCAGTATTTT. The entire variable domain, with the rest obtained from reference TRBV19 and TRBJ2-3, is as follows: DGGITQSPKYLFRKEGQNVTLSCEQNLNHDAMYWYRQDPGQGLRLIYYSQIVNDFQKGDIAEGYSVSREKKESFPLTVTSAQKNPTAFYLCASSITGVSSTDTQYFGPGTRLTVL.

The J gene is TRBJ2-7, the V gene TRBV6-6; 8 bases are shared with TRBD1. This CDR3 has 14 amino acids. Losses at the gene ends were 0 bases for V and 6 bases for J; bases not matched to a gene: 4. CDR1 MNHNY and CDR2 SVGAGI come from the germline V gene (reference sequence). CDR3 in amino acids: CASSYSFDRGEQYF. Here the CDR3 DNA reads TGTGCCAGCAGTTACTCCTTCGACAGGGGCGAGCAGTACTTC.

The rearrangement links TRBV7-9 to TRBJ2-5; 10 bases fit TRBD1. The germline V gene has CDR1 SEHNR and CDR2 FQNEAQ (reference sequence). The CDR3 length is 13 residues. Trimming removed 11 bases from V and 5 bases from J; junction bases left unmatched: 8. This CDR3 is CAGGRQGAETQYF. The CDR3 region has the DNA TGTGCCGGAGGGCGACAGGGGGCTGAGACCCAGTACTTC. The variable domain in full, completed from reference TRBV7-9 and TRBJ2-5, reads DTGVSQNPRHKITKRGQNVTFRCDPISEHNRLYWYRQTLGQGPEFLTYFQNEAQLEKSRLLSDRFSAERPKGSFSTLEIQRTEQGDSAMYLCAGGRQGAETQYFGPGTRLLVL.

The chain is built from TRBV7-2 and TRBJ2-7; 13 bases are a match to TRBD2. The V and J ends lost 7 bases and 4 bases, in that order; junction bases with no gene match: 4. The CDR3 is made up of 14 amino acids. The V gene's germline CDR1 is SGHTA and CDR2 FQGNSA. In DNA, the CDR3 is TGTGCCAGCACCGGGACTAGCGGGAATTACGAGCAGTACTTC. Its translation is CASTGTSGNYEQYF.

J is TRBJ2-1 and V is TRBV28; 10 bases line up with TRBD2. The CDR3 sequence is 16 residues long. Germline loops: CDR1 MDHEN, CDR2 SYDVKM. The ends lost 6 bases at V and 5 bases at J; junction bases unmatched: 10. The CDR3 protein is CASRISGRALNNEQFF. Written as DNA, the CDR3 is TGTGCCAGCAGGATCAGCGGGAGGGCCCTCAACAATGAGCAGTTCTTC. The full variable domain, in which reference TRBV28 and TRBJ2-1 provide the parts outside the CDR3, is DVKVTQSSRYLVKRTGEKVFLECVQDMDHENMFWYRQDPGLGLRLIYFSYDVKMKEKGDIPEGYSVSREKKERFSLILESASTNQTSMYLCASRISGRALNNEQFFGPGTRLTVL.

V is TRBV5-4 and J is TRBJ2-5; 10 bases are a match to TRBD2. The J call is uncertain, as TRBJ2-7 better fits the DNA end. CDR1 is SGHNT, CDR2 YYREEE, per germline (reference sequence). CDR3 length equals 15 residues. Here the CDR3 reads CASSTRTSGSYEQYF. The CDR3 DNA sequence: TGTGCCAGCAGCACCCGGACTAGCGGATCCTACGAGCAGTACTTC.

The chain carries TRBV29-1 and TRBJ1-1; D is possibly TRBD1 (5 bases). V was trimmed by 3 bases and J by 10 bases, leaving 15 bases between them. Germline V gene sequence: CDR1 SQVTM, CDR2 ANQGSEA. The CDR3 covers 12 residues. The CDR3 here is CSVESGPRRAFF. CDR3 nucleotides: TGCAGCGTTGAGTCGGGGCCTCGAAGAGCTTTCTTT.

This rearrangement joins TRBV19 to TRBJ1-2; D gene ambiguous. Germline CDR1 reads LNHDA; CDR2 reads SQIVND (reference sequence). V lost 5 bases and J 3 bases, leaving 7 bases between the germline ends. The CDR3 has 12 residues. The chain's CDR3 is CASSYTDYGYTF. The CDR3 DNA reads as TGTGCCAGTAGTTACACAGACTATGGCTACACCTTC.

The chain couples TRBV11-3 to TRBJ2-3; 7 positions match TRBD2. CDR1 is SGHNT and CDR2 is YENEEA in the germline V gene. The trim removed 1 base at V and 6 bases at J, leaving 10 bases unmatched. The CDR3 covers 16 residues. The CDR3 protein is CASSLGVLGLSDTQYF. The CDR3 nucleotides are TGTGCCAGCAGCTTAGGTGTGTTGGGACTAAGTGATACGCAGTATTTT. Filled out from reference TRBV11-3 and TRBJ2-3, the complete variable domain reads EAGVVQSPRYKIIEKKQPVAFWCNPISGHNTLYWYLQNLGQGPELLIRYENEEAVDDSQLPKDRFSAERLKGVDSTLKIQPAELGDSAVYLCASSLGVLGLSDTQYFGPGTRLTVL.

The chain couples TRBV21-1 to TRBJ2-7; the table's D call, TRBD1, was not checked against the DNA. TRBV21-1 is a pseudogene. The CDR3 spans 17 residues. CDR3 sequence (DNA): TGTGCCAGCAGCAAAGTGGGGCCCCGGGACAGGGACCACGAGCAGTACTTC. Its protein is CASSKVGPRDRDHEQYF.

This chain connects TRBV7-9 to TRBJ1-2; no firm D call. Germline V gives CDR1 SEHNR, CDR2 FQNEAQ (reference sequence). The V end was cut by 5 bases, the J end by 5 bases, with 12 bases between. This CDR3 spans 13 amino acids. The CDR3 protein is CASSPDLGYGYTF. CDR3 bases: TGTGCCAGCAGCCCTGATTTAGGTTATGGCTACACCTTC. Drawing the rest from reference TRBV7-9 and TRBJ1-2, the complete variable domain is DTGVSQNPRHKITKRGQNVTFRCDPISEHNRLYWYRQTLGQGPEFLTYFQNEAQLEKSRLLSDRFSAERPKGSFSTLEIQRTEQGDSAMYLCASSPDLGYGYTFGSGTRLTVV.

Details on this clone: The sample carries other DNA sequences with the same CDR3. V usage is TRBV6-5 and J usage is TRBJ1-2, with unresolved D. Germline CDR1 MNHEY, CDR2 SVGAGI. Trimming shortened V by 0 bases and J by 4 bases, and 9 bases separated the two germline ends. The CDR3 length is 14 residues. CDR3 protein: CASSYSGDGYGYTF. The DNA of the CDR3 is TGTGCCAGCAGTTACTCAGGCGATGGCTATGGCTACACCTTC.

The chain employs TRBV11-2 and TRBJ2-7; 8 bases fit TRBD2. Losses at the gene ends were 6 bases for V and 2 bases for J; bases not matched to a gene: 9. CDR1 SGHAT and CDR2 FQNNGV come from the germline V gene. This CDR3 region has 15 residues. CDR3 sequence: CASRRTAGLAYEQYF. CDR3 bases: TGTGCCAGCAGGCGTACCGCGGGACTAGCCTACGAGCAGTACTTC.

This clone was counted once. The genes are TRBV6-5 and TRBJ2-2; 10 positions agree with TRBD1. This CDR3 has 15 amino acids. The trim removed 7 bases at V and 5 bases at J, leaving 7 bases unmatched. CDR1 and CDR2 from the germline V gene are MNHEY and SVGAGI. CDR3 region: CASTRRGQGTGELFF. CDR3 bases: TGTGCCAGCACGCGGAGGGGACAGGGGACCGGGGAGCTGTTTTTT.

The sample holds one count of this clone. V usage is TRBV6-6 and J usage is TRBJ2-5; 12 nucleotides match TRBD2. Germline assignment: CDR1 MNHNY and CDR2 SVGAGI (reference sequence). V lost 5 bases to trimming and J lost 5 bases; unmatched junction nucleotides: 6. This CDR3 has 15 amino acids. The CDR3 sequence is CASSQTSGRYETQYF. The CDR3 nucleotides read TGTGCCAGCAGTCAGACTAGCGGGAGATATGAGACCCAGTACTTC.

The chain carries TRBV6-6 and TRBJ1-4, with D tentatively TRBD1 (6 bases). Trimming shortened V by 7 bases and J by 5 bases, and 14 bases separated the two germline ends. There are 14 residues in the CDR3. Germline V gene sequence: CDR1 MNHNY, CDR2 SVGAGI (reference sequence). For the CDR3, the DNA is TGTGCCAGCAAATCCCCAGGGGAGAATGAAAAACTGTTTTTT. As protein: CASKSPGENEKLFF.

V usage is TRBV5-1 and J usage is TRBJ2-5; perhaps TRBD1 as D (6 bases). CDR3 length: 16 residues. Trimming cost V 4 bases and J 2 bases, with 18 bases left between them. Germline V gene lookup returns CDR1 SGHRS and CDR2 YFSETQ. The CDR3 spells CASSRGRDRLQETQYF. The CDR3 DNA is TGCGCCAGCAGCAGGGGCCGCGACAGGCTTCAAGAGACCCAGTACTTC.

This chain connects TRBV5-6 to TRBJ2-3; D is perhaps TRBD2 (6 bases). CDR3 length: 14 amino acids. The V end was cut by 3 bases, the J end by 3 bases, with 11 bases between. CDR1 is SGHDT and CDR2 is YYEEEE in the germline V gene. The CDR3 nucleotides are TGTGCCAGCAGCTCCTCGGGGGTGACAGATACGCAGTATTTT. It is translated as CASSSSGVTDTQYF.

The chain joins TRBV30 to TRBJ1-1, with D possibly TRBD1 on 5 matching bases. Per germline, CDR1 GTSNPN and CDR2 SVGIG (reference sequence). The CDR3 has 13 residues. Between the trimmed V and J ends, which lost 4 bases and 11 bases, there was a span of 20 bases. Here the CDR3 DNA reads TGTGCCTGGAACGCGGATGTTGTGGGACCTGCTTTCTTT. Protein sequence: CAWNADVVGPAFF.

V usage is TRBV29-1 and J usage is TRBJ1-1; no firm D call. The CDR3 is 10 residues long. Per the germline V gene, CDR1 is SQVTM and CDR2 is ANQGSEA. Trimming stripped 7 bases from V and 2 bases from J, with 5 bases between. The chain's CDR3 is CSARNTEAFF. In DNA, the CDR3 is TGCAGCGCTCGAAACACTGAAGCTTTCTTT.

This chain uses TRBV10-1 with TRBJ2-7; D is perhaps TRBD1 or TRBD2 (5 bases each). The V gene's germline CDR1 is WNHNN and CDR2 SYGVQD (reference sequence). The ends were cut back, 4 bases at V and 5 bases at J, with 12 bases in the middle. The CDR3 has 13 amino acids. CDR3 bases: TGCGCCAGCAGTGCAGGGAGTGTCGACGAGCAGTACTTC. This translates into CASSAGSVDEQYF.

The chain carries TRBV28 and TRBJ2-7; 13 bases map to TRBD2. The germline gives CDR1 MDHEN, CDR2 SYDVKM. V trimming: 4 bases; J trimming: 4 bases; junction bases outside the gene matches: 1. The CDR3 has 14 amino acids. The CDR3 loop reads CASSSTSGRYEQYF. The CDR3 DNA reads TGTGCCAGCAGTTCGACTAGCGGGAGGTACGAGCAGTACTTC.

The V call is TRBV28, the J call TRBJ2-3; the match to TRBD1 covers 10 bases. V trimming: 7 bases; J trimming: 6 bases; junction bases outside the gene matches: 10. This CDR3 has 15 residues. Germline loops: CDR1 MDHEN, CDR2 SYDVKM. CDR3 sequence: CASTRRGTGADTQYF. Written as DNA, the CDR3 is TGTGCCAGCACCCGGCGAGGGACAGGGGCCGATACGCAGTATTTT.

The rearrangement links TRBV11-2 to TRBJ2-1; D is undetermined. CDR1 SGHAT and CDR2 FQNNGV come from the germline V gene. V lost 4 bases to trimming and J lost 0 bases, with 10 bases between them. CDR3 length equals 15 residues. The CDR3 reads CASSSRTRSYNEQFF. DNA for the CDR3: TGTGCCAGCAGCTCCAGGACCCGCTCCTACAATGAGCAGTTCTTC.

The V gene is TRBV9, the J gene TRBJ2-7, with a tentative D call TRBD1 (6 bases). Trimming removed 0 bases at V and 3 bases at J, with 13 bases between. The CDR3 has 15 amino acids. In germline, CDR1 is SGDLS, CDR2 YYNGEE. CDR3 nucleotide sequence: TGTGCCAGCAGCGTAGCAGGGGATGACCTCTACGAGCAGTACTTC. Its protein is CASSVAGDDLYEQYF.

CDR3 sequence: CASSLAAGLYGYTF. The CDR3 nucleotides are TGTGCCAGCAGCTTGGCTGCAGGTCTCTATGGCTACACCTTC. The gene calls are TRBV5-6 and TRBJ1-2; D remains ambiguous. Germline V gene data show CDR1 as SGHDT and CDR2 as YYEEEE. CDR3 length: 14 amino acids. V shed 0 bases and J shed 4 bases, with 10 bases lying between them.